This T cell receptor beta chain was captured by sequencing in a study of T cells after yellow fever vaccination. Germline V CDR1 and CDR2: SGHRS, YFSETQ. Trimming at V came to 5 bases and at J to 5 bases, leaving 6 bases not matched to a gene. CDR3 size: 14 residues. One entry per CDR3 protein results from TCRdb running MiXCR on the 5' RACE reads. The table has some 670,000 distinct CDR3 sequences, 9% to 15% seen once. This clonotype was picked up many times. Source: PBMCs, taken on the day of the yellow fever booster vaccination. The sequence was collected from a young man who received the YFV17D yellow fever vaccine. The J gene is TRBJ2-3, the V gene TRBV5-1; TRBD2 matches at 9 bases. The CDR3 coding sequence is TGCGCCAGCAGAATAGCGGGAGTGCGAGATACGCAGTATTTT. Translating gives CASRIAGVRDTQYF.